The next 9 T cell receptor beta chains were all read from a single sample in a study of T cell responses to AZD1222 COVID-19 vaccine. Profiled with immunoSEQ multiplex PCR; TCRdb holds only in-frame clones, not every one. The sample carries about 96,000 clones, roughly nine tenths recorded once. Sequences were derived from peripheral blood, sampled on day 0 of AZD1222 vaccination. The receptors were sampled from an adult in good health.

The chain joins TRBV5-6 to TRBJ1-4; D may be TRBD1 (6 bases). CDR1 and CDR2 from the germline V gene are SGHDT and YYEEEE. The CDR3 consists of 14 residues. Trimming stripped 4 bases from V and 8 bases from J, with 15 bases between. CDR3 protein: CASSLRGAGEKLFF. The CDR3 DNA reads TGTGCCAGCAGCCTCCGGGGGGCCGGAGAAAAACTGTTTTTT.

The chain links TRBV9 to TRBJ2-2, with D possibly TRBD2 on 5 matching bases. Trimming pared 3 bases from V and 6 bases from J, leaving 15 bases between. Germline CDR1 and CDR2: SGDLS and YYNGEE. The CDR3 extends over 15 amino acids. CDR3 region: CASSGVAVRAGELFF. DNA of the CDR3: TGTGCCAGCAGCGGGGTGGCGGTGAGGGCCGGGGAGCTGTTTTTT.

As regards this clone: The junction departs from the called germline gene at one end, perhaps through a read error. The V gene is TRBV6-5, the J gene TRBJ2-7, with 9 bases that match TRBD1. The CDR3 totals 14 residues. Germline V lookup: CDR1 MNHEY, CDR2 SVGAGI. The CDR3 loop is CASSHSGTGSRQYF. In DNA, the CDR3 is TGTGCCAGCAGTCACTCCGGGACAGGGTCCCGGCAGTACTTC.

The V and J genes are TRBV9 and TRBJ1-2; the D is unclear. V gave up 4 bases and J gave up 6 bases, with 19 bases separating them. The CDR3 covers 15 residues. CDR1 is SGDLS and CDR2 is YYNGEE in the germline V gene. CDR3 nucleotide sequence: TGTGCCAGCAGCCTTTATGAGTCAGCTAGCAATGGCTACACCTTC. This sequence encodes CASSLYESASNGYTF.

V is TRBV18 and J is TRBJ1-2; 9 bases are shared with TRBD1. Per germline, CDR1 KGHSH and CDR2 LQKENI. The CDR3 loop spans 17 amino acids. Germline trimming cut 2 bases from V and 2 bases from J; bases unmatched to any gene: 9. CDR3 sequence reads: CASSPRITGGRNYGYTF. Here the CDR3 DNA reads TGTGCCAGCTCACCAAGAATTACAGGGGGCCGGAACTATGGCTACACCTTC.

J is TRBJ1-1 and V is TRBV29-1; tentatively, D is TRBD1 (5 bases). Per the germline V gene, CDR1 is SQVTM and CDR2 is ANQGSEA. The CDR3 totals 13 residues. With 5 bases removed from V and 3 bases from J, the gap between germline ends came to 13 bases. The CDR3: CSVTLWGDTEAFF. DNA of the CDR3: TGCAGCGTTACCCTCTGGGGGGACACTGAAGCTTTCTTT. Together with reference TRBV29-1 and TRBJ1-1, the CDR3 gives the full variable domain: SAVISQKPSRDICQRGTSLTIQCQVDSQVTMMFWYRQQPGQSLTLIATANQGSEATYESGFVIDKFPISRPNLTFSTLTVSNMSPEDSSIYLCSVTLWGDTEAFFGQGTRLTVV.

The V gene is TRBV11-2, the J gene TRBJ2-5, with D unresolved. V dropped 1 base and J dropped 0 bases, with 9 bases sitting between them. The CDR3 extends over 15 amino acids. The V gene's germline CDR1 is SGHAT and CDR2 FQNNGV. CDR3 bases: TGTGCCAGCAGCTTAGTCGCCAGGAACCAAGAGACCCAGTACTTC. Translation: CASSLVARNQETQYF.

This chain connects TRBV7-2 to TRBJ1-5; D is possibly TRBD1 (6 bases). The CDR3 covers 15 residues. Trimming stripped 1 base from V and 7 bases from J, with 14 bases between. CDR1 is SGHTA and CDR2 is FQGNSA in the germline V gene. The CDR3 region is CASSLGLQGSQPQHF. The DNA for the CDR3 is TGTGCCAGCAGCTTAGGTCTACAGGGTAGCCAGCCCCAGCATTTT.

The chain couples TRBV3-1 (or the pseudogene TRBV3-2) to TRBJ2-7; TRBD1 matches 8 bases. This CDR3 has 15 residues. Per germline, CDR1 LGHDT and CDR2 YNNKEL (reference sequence). V was pared by 1 base and J by 4 bases, with 6 bases of the junction left unmatched. The CDR3 here is CASSQAPGQVYEQYF. In nucleotides, the CDR3 is TGTGCCAGCAGCCAAGCACCGGGACAGGTATACGAGCAGTACTTC.